This T cell receptor (beta chain) was sequenced during a study of blood T cell repertoires in COVID-19 (dated by TCRdb to 2018 to 2021). Regarding the complete study: Samples covering the acute and convalescent phases of COVID-19 were provided by collaborators in the United States, Italy and Spain. A de-identified subject ID, COVID-19 status, age in years and sex were almost always included in the sample metadata. Samples came from the ongoing ImmuneRACE study (first 160 participants) plus 1,254 subjects from 6 global collaborators. The material from the prospective study consisted of cDNA or gDNA derived from T cells, B-cell-depleted T cells, or PBMCs. The repertoires were released in a freely available public database meant as a resource for research on the immune response to SARS-CoV-2. The dataset comprised deeply sampled blood TCRbeta repertoires from subjects exposed to, actively infected with, or recovered from COVID-19. Where available, HLA class I and class II types were obtained from metadata supplied by the sample provider rather than from assay-based typing.

There are a few counts of this clone. The clone's antigen remains unknown. No clone much larger than this one lies a single base away; base qualities are absent. What the authors observed across the whole study: The quantity of clinical and demographic metadata differed by source and by participant and was supplied without curation.

TCRbeta CDR3 regions were amplified from genomic DNA using the immunoSEQ Assay, a bias-controlled multiplex PCR. The authors processed their data as follows. The number of nucleated cells in each sample was estimated by amplification of reference gene primers within the assay. To quantify the absolute abundance of each unique TCRbeta CDR3 rearrangement, sequence reads were collapsed and filtered. For each sample, productive Simpson clonality was calculated by taking the square root of Simpson's diversity index across productive rearrangements. TCRdb carries this immuneACCESS record with in-frame sequences only. Its versions omit some clonotypes, under half of them owing to an unresolved V gene in the studies checked, with the rest unexplained. The V and J calls and the clone size are those of that table, but D and trimming were determined from the DNA. The sample has 200,000 to 250,000 clones on record, more than 70% of them singletons. About 2.1% of the sample rests with the top ten.

Participants in the prospective study were enrolled through a virtual design, were aged roughly 18 to 100 years, and lived in under 25 United States geographic areas. In the prospective study, participants were assigned to cohorts based on the clinical history participants reported in a screening survey and a study questionnaire. Recovered participants in ImmuneRACE Cohort 3 were defined by two consecutive negative NP/OP PCR tests, clearance by a healthcare professional, or resolution of symptoms. Each participant in the prospective study had whole blood, serum and a nasopharyngeal or oropharyngeal swab collected by mobile phlebotomists. Participants in the prospective study had the option to provide additional blood draws and questionnaires over a 2-month period. Prospective study blood samples were shipped either frozen or at room temperature before DNA extraction. Ends trimmed: V by 6 bases, J by 2 bases; bases unmatched to a gene: 6. The CDR1 and CDR2 encoded by the germline V gene are SGHRS and YFSETQ. Taken from cysteine to phenylalanine, the CDR3 has 15 residues. The read is trimmed to its CDR3 DNA, 45 bases read in frame from base 1.

The specimen was PBMCs or T cells enriched from blood (not recorded which). The receptor's source is a woman between 45 and 65 years old who had recovered from COVID-19. The V gene is TRBV5-1 and the J gene is TRBJ2-3, with 10 middle bases fitting TRBD2. The sequence in DNA is TGCGCCAGCAAGGAAGCGGGGGGGATCACAGATACGCAGTATTTT. This codes for CASKEAGGITDTQYF.